This T cell receptor (beta chain) was captured by sequencing in a study of graft-versus-host responses after intestinal transplantation. Study information: Those transplanted obtained multivisceral, liver-intestinal, or isolated intestinal grafts.

Per the germline V gene, CDR1 is SGHDN and CDR2 is FVKESK. Trimming at V came to 4 bases and at J to 4 bases, leaving 1 base not matched to a gene. This CDR3 has 14 amino acids. Only in-frame clones appear in the TCRdb table, and some are missing; sequencing was by immunoSEQ multiplex PCR. The sample consists of 130,000 to 150,000 clones, around 90% of them appearing once. Study results and limitations: Circulating GvH clone levels at their peak were associated with HvG declines (early post-transplant). Recipient bone marrow held GvH clones, some seen earlier in ileum or blood.

This clone has a handful of counts. Antigen unknown. This sequence was found in a human donor who received an intestinal transplant. The rearrangement links TRBV14 to TRBJ1-2; TRBD1 matches 12 bases. Specimen: unstimulated CD4+ T cells sorted from spleen or lymph node cells, collected before intestinal transplant. DNA of the CDR3: TGTGCCAGCAGCCGGGACAGGGGGCTCTATGGCTACACCTTC. This encodes CASSRDRGLYGYTF. Together with reference TRBV14 and TRBJ1-2, the CDR3 gives the full variable domain: EAGVTQFPSHSVIEKGQTVTLRCDPISGHDNLYWYRRVMGKEIKFLLHFVKESKQDESGMPNNRFLAERTGGTYSTLKVQPAELEDSGVYFCASSRDRGLYGYTFGSGTRLTVV.